This TCR beta chain derives from a study of Ad26.COV2.S vaccination and SARS-CoV-2 variants listed by TCRdb under 2021. Context from the whole study: Donors in the vaccine arm were drawn from COV1001, a multicentre, randomized, double-blind, placebo-controlled phase I-IIa trial testing Ad26.COV2.S in healthy adults. Ad26.COV2.S was administered intramuscularly at 5 x 10^10 or 1 x 10^11 viral particles, either as a single shot or as two shots given 56 days apart. A total of approximately 32 samples were included in the TCR-sequenced set, comprising approximately 20 Ad26.COV2.S vaccine recipients, 5 placebo recipients and 8 SARS-CoV-2 convalescent individuals. Participants in the trial were split at random into five groups of five each, receiving low-dose or high-dose Ad26.COV2.S once or twice, or else placebo on both occasions. Investigators remained blinded to trial group allocation during experiments and outcome assessment. Sequencing of the TCRbeta repertoire served to evaluate the specificity and breadth of SARS-CoV-2-reactive T cell receptors following Ad26.COV2.S vaccination.

The treatment or condition label here, explained by the study, means: some 19 received Ad26.COV2.S at low or high dose, single or two shots; roughly five received placebo; per-sample allocation not given. Repertoires of vaccine and placebo recipients were sequenced from samples taken on day 63 after the first injection. In Cohort 1b, roughly 25 adults aged 18-55 years were enrolled at a single site in Boston, USA, between 29 July and 7 August 2020. Ad26.COV2.S consisted of a replication-incompetent adenovirus type 26 vector by which a prefusion-stabilized SARS-CoV-2 spike protein from the original Wuhan strain was expressed. TCRbeta CDR3 regions were sequenced with the immunoSEQ Assay. After extraction, genomic DNA underwent amplification by bias-controlled multiplex PCR, followed by high-throughput sequencing. Under the source paper's analysis protocol: To quantify the absolute abundance of every unique TCRbeta CDR3 region, sequences were collapsed and filtered. Usable DNA was measured by amplifying reference genes present in all nucleated cells, and TCRbeta template counts were normalized to that usable DNA to estimate T cell fraction. Repertoire TCRs were annotated as SARS-CoV-2-specific when V gene, CDR3 amino acid sequence and J gene were exactly matched to a known reactive TCR set. MIRA supplied the reference SARS-CoV-2 TCR set, which was filtered for enrichment in COVID-19-positive ImmuneCODE repertoires so that public or cross-reactive TCRs were removed. Based on the MIRA antigens, annotated TCRs were further analysed at the level of specific ORF or position within ORF. Breadth was defined as annotated unique rearrangements over total unique productive rearrangements; depth was the summed frequency of those rearrangements. TCR breadth was compared between groups using two-sided Wilcoxon rank-sum tests. TCRdb took this table from immuneACCESS and kept in-frame rearrangements with V and J called. Such tables lack part of the clones; where checked against another copy, unresolved V genes explain under half of the gap, and the rest is unexplained. Clone size and the V and J calls come from that table; the DNA yielded D and trimming. The sample table shows fewer than 300,000 clones, and 87% are seen once. The ten largest clones represent 2.5% to 3.5% of the sample.

Turning to this clone: Which antigen it targets is not known. Base qualities are not at hand, and no much larger clone is one base apart. The sample contains more than one DNA sequence encoding this CDR3.

Here is what the overall study found, with its caveats: After vaccination, spike-specific CD8+ and CD4+ T cell responses were reported to show substantial breadth. The study lacked the statistical power to compare responses across vaccine doses or regimens. According to the authors, total T cell responses may have been underestimated by the TCR breadth and depth analyses. Ad26.COV2.S recipients had higher spike-specific TCR breadth than placebo recipients (P = 0.0014). Vaccine and placebo recipients had comparable non-spike TCR breadth, which fits with the vaccine containing only spike.

The TCR was taken from a person aged 18-60 years who received the Ad26.COV2.S COVID-19 vaccine or a placebo. The material sequenced was peripheral blood, taken in a trial of Ad26.COV2.S vaccine versus placebo.

The DNA is as follows: TGTGCCAGCTCACCGAACACCGGGGAGCTGTTTTTT. Its protein is CASSPNTGELFF. Here the chain combines TRBV18 and TRBJ2-2; the D gene is not confidently resolved. The trim is 3 bases for V and 1 base for J, with a gap of 0 bases between the germline ends. The germline V gene yields KGHSH for CDR1 and LQKENI for CDR2. Measured from the cysteine to the phenylalanine, the CDR3 is 12 residues long. The kept DNA is CDR3 alone, 36 bases in frame from the first base. Beyond the CDR3, the reference TRBV18 and TRBJ2-2 genes provide the residues; the full variable domain reads: NAGVMQNPRHLVRRRGQEARLRCSPMKGHSHVYWYRQLPEEGLKFMVYLQKENIIDESGMPKERFSAEFPKEGPSILRIQQVVRGDSAAYFCASSPNTGELFFGEGSRLTVL.